This T cell receptor (beta chain) was profiled in a study of blood T cell repertoires in COVID-19. Study context: There were acute and convalescent COVID-19 samples, and they came from the United States, Italy and Spain.

In the source study's methods: How many nucleated cells were present was estimated from reference gene primer amplification. The protocol was immunoSEQ multiplex PCR, while the TCRdb copy is restricted to in-frame clones and leaves out a portion. V and J calls plus clone size are reproduced from that table; the DNA served to infer D and trimming. The sample yields some 120,000 clones, around 83% seen once. This receptor was identified in a man at least 80 years old with active or convalescent COVID-19. Sequencing input: peripheral blood.

CDR3 sequence: CASSSTSGGLGEQYF. As DNA, the CDR3 is TGTGCCAGCAGCAGTACTAGCGGGGGGCTGGGCGAGCAGTACTTC. The V call is TRBV7-2, the J call TRBJ2-7; 12 bases fit TRBD2. CDR3 length: 15 amino acids. V was clipped by 5 bases and J by 6 bases; unmatched bases: 8. CDR1 is SGHTA, CDR2 FQGNSA, per germline.